This is a list of T cell receptor beta chains from one sample in a study of T-cell reconstitution after alpha-beta-depleted transplantation in children. MiXCR was run by TCRdb on the PCR reads, yielding one entry per CDR3 protein. The table lists fewer than 550,000 distinct CDR3 sequences, roughly an eighth of them singletons. The sample here was PBMCs, mostly from graft donor cells, taken 180 days after TCRalphabeta/CD19-depleted stem cell transplant. Every receptor here comes from a female patient aged 2-10 years who had a stem cell transplant for aplastic anemia, so the T cells may come from the graft donor. Both conserved end residues are part of each CDR3. The D gene is left open where the match is weak. Clone size, where shown, is once, few, many, or a class for clones that have expanded.

V gene,D gene,clone size,J gene,CDR3 protein,CDR3 DNA
TRBV7-2,-,many,TRBJ2-2,CASSYLGGELFF,TGTGCCAGCAGCTATCTCGGCGGGGAGCTGTTTTTT
TRBV29-1,TRBD1,few,TRBJ2-2,CSVEERGRNTGELFF,TGCAGCGTTGAAGAGAGGGGGCGAAACACCGGGGAGCTGTTTTTT
TRBV24-1,TRBD1,-,TRBJ2-3,CATSPGTGGAADTQYF,TGTGCCACCAGCCCAGGGACAGGGGGCGCGGCAGATACGCAGTATTTT
TRBV5-1,-,many,TRBJ1-1,CASSSAQTGPNTEAFF,TGCGCCAGCAGCTCGGCACAGACAGGCCCGAACACTGAAGCTTTCTTT
TRBV6-2/TRBV6-3,-,-,TRBJ2-7,CASREAAYEQYF,TGTGCCAGCAGAGAGGCTGCCTACGAGCAGTACTTC
TRBV15,-,many,TRBJ2-1,CATSPSRGGAKEQFF,TGTGCCACCAGCCCCTCCCGTGGTGGGGCAAAGGAGCAGTTCTTC
TRBV4-3,-,-,TRBJ2-7,CASSSHGGERYEQYF,TGCGCCAGCAGCTCCCACGGGGGCGAAAGGTACGAGCAGTACTTC
TRBV20-1,TRBD1,-,TRBJ1-6,CSASTRFFRGGIRYSPLHF,TGCAGTGCAAGCACCCGATTCTTCAGGGGGGGCATCCGATATTCACCCCTCCACTTT
TRBV19,-,-,TRBJ1-4,CASRFRGQWEKLFF,TGTGCCAGTAGGTTTAGAGGACAGTGGGAAAAACTGTTTTTT
TRBV7-3,-,once,TRBJ2-5,CASSQGAERETQYF,TGTGCCAGCAGCCAAGGGGCCGAACGAGAGACCCAGTACTTC
TRBV7-2,-,-,TRBJ1-5,CASSLNSGQPQHF,TGTGCCAGCAGCTTAAACAGCGGACAGCCCCAGCATTTT
TRBV7-9,TRBD1,few,TRBJ1-2,CASSSGGQPLGYGYTF,TGTGCCAGCAGCTCAGGGGGACAGCCCTTGGGCTATGGCTACACCTTC
TRBV6-5,-,-,TRBJ1-1,CASSYSSPPSEAFF,TGTGCCAGCAGTTACTCATCCCCGCCTAGCGAAGCTTTCTTT
TRBV7-3,-,many,TRBJ1-2,CASSPGGGNYGYTF,TGTGCCAGCAGCCCTGGGGGGGGCAACTATGGCTACACCTTC
TRBV4-2,-,few,TRBJ1-2,CASSPSHSWGNYGYTF,TGTGCCAGCAGCCCGTCTCATTCTTGGGGGAACTATGGCTACACCTTC
TRBV20-1,-,many,TRBJ1-5,CSASQRRGYSNQPQHF,TGCAGTGCTAGCCAACGACGGGGGTATAGCAATCAGCCCCAGCATTTT
TRBV6-2/TRBV6-3,TRBD2,-,TRBJ2-5,CASSPSGTSQETQYF,TGTGCCAGCTCCCCGAGTGGGACTAGCCAAGAGACCCAGTACTTC
TRBV5-5,TRBD2,few,TRBJ2-1,CASSRGTSGSNEQFF,TGTGCCAGCAGCAGGGGGACTAGCGGGAGTAATGAGCAGTTCTTC
TRBV7-9,-,many,TRBJ1-2,CASSLDGNYGYTF,TGTGCCAGCAGCTTAGATGGGAACTATGGCTACACCTTC
TRBV7-2,-,many,TRBJ1-4,CASSLVPGTEKLFF,TGTGCCAGCAGCTTAGTACCCGGGACGGAAAAACTGTTTTTT
TRBV5-6,-,few,TRBJ1-1,CASSLPGWYTEAFF,TGTGCCAGCAGCTTGCCGGGGTGGTACACTGAAGCTTTCTTT
TRBV12-3/TRBV12-4,-,-,TRBJ2-3,CASSSREAGTDTQYF,TGTGCCAGCAGTTCCCGCGAAGCGGGCACAGATACGCAGTATTTT
TRBV3-1,-,-,TRBJ1-2,CASSHGVDGYTF,TGTGCCAGCAGCCATGGAGTGGATGGCTACACCTTC
TRBV7-3,TRBD2,-,TRBJ2-1,CASSLSGTSGSYNEQFF,TGTGCCAGCAGCTTATCCGGGACTAGCGGTTCCTACAATGAGCAGTTCTTC
TRBV25-1,-,-,TRBJ1-2,CASSGPGAFDGYTF,TGTGCCAGCAGTGGCCCGGGGGCCTTCGATGGCTACACCTTC
TRBV4-3,-,few,TRBJ2-2,CASSQGRPAGELFF,TGCGCCAGCAGCCAAGGGCGACCGGCCGGGGAGCTGTTTTTT
TRBV12-3/TRBV12-4,-,many,TRBJ1-5,CASSLEGNSNQPQHF,TGTGCCAGCAGTTTAGAGGGGAATAGCAATCAGCCCCAGCATTTT
TRBV3-1,-,-,TRBJ2-2,CASSQVAGMNTGELFF,TGTGCCAGCAGCCAAGTTGCGGGTATGAACACCGGGGAGCTGTTTTTT
TRBV6-2/TRBV6-3,TRBD2,few,TRBJ2-2,CASSLLAGRMYTGELFF,TGTGCCAGCAGCCTACTAGCGGGACGGATGTACACCGGGGAGCTGTTTTTT
TRBV7-2,TRBD1,few,TRBJ2-5,CASSLDWTGKQTQYF,TGTGCCAGCAGCTTGGACTGGACAGGGAAACAGACCCAGTACTTC
TRBV12-5,-,-,TRBJ2-5,CASGLLYQETQYF,TGTGCTAGTGGTTTGTTGTACCAAGAGACCCAGTACTTC
TRBV30,-,-,TRBJ1-2,CAWSIPLHGYTF,TGTGCCTGGAGTATTCCGTTGCATGGCTACACCTTC
TRBV5-5,TRBD1,-,TRBJ2-5,CASSWTGYGETQYF,TGTGCCAGCAGCTGGACAGGGTACGGGGAGACCCAGTACTTC
TRBV28,TRBD1,few,TRBJ2-3,CASVRTGWGWDTQYF,TGTGCCAGCGTACGGACAGGGTGGGGTTGGGATACGCAGTATTTT
TRBV20-1,-,few,TRBJ1-1,CSATGITNTEAFF,TGCAGTGCCACAGGGATAACGAACACTGAAGCTTTCTTT
TRBV27,-,-,TRBJ1-2,CASSLRGDKLNGYTF,TGTGCCAGCAGTCTCCGGGGGGACAAACTAAATGGCTACACCTTC
TRBV5-1,TRBD1,few,TRBJ1-2,CASSLDHRDRGPGYGYTF,TGCGCCAGCAGCTTGGACCACCGGGACAGGGGGCCAGGCTATGGCTACACCTTC
TRBV19,-,few,TRBJ2-2,CASSINGGQTGELFF,TGTGCCAGTAGTATAAATGGGGGCCAGACCGGGGAGCTGTTTTTT
TRBV9,-,-,TRBJ2-2,CASSEAWAGELFF,TGTGCCAGCAGCGAGGCCTGGGCCGGGGAGCTGTTTTTT
TRBV5-1,TRBD1,-,TRBJ1-4,CASSLWTGVATNEKLFF,TGCGCCAGCAGCCTGTGGACAGGTGTTGCAACTAATGAAAAACTGTTTTTT
TRBV5-1,-,many,TRBJ2-1,CASSLGHTYEQFF,TGCGCCAGCAGCTTGGGACATACTTATGAGCAGTTCTTC
TRBV5-1,TRBD2,few,TRBJ2-7,CASRGSSGSTYEQYF,TGCGCCAGCAGGGGAAGTAGCGGGAGCACCTACGAGCAGTACTTC
TRBV5-1,TRBD1,few,TRBJ2-7,CASSFGQDIGYEQYF,TGCGCCAGCAGCTTCGGACAGGATATAGGGTACGAGCAGTACTTC
TRBV5-1,-,many,TRBJ2-1,CASSGSGFNEQFF,TGCGCCAGCAGCGGAAGCGGGTTCAATGAGCAGTTCTTC
TRBV28,TRBD2,-,TRBJ2-3,CASRYSGRGTDTQYF,TGTGCCAGCAGATACAGCGGGAGGGGCACAGATACGCAGTATTTT
TRBV29-1,-,-,TRBJ2-3,CSVGLDSFFPTDTQYF,TGCAGCGTTGGGCTGGACAGTTTCTTCCCCACAGATACGCAGTATTTT
TRBV27,TRBD1,-,TRBJ2-7,CASTNQGVGSYEQYF,TGTGCCAGCACCAATCAGGGGGTGGGCTCCTACGAGCAGTACTTC
TRBV20-1,TRBD1,-,TRBJ1-2,CSAGRTGATNYGYTF,TGCAGTGCAGGACGGACAGGGGCGACCAACTATGGCTACACCTTC
TRBV20-1,TRBD2,-,TRBJ2-3,CSALTSGSRYTQYF,TGCAGTGCCTTGACTAGCGGGAGTAGGTATACGCAGTATTTT